The 10 T cell receptor beta chains below come from one sample, sequenced in a study of CD8 T cells in ankylosing spondylitis (dated 2017 in TCRdb). Library prep was done by 5' RACE. TCRdb shows the sequencer as Illumina HiSeq 2500. The public reads were reanalyzed by TCRdb: fastp trimming at Q25, MiXCR alignment, in-frame beta chains only. Entries that share a CDR3 protein sequence are merged under the most common genes and DNA. For this sample the table gives more than 250,000 distinct CDR3 sequences, of which 11% were detected only once. Roughly 9.5% of the sample is held by the ten biggest clonotypes. Sequencing was carried out using blood, either unsorted or a sorted T cell fraction (not recorded which). Receptors originate from a female donor with ankylosing spondylitis or in good health (not recorded which).

This clonotype was counted many times. This sequence joins TRBV5-1 and TRBJ2-2; 10 bases fit TRBD1. Germline V CDR1 and CDR2: SGHRS, YFSETQ. The ends lost 2 bases at V and 5 bases at J; junction bases unmatched: 12. The CDR3 is 18 amino acids. The CDR3 DNA reads TGCGCCAGCAGCTTACCTCCTTCTTGGGACAGGGGTACCGGGGAGCTGTTTTTT. It yields the protein CASSLPPSWDRGTGELFF.

The V gene is TRBV5-1, the J gene TRBJ2-7; 8 bases match TRBD2. V lost 4 bases and J lost 2; bases outside the gene matches: 8. Germline assignment: CDR1 SGHRS and CDR2 YFSETQ. The CDR3 spans 15 residues. CDR3 DNA sequence: TGCGCCAGCAGCCCAACAAGCGGGGGAGCCTACGAGCAGTACTTC. Translated, it gives CASSPTSGGAYEQYF. The variable domain in full, with the rest retrieved from reference TRBV5-1 and TRBJ2-7, is KAGVTQTPRYLIKTRGQQVTLSCSPISGHRSVSWYQQTPGQGLQFLFEYFSETQRNKGNFPGRFSGRQFSNSRSEMNVSTLELGDSALYLCASSPTSGGAYEQYFGPGTRLTVT.

A note on this clonotype: One end of the junction is discordant with germline, which a read error may explain. The gene calls are TRBV7-7 and TRBJ2-3; D call uncertain. Per germline, CDR1 SSHAT and CDR2 FNYEAQ (reference sequence). This CDR3 is 13 amino acids long. CDR3 DNA: TGTGCTAGCAGCCGTGAGGTCACAGATACGCAGTATTTT. The encoded protein is CASSREVTDTQYF.

Many counts were recorded for this clonotype. This rearrangement joins TRBV12-3 or TRBV12-4 to TRBJ2-5, with D unclear. The ends were cut back, 5 bases at V and 5 bases at J, with 9 bases in the middle. The CDR3 length is 12 residues. CDR3 sequence reads: CASSPKVETQYF. CDR3 DNA sequence: TGTGCCAGCAGTCCCAAAGTGGAGACCCAGTACTTC.

This clonotype showed up just a few times. V usage is TRBV3-1 and J usage is TRBJ2-1; D is ambiguous. V lost 7 bases, J lost 1 base, and 11 bases lay in between. The CDR3 runs 14 residues. The germline V gene has CDR1 LGHDT and CDR2 YNNKEL (reference sequence). CDR3 loop: CASTPSWSYNEQFF. The CDR3 DNA is TGTGCCAGCACCCCGAGTTGGTCCTACAATGAGCAGTTCTTC.

As regards this clonotype: A read error is possible here, since a much larger clone lies one base away. The V call is TRBV20-1, the J call TRBJ2-5; D remains unclear. Trimming took 5 bases from V and 1 from J, leaving 2 bases between them. The germline V gene encodes CDR1 DFQATT and CDR2 SNEGSKA (reference sequence). This CDR3 comprises 10 residues. CDR3 in amino acids: CSAGQETQYF. The CDR3 coding sequence is TGCAGTGCTGGCCAAGAGACCCAGTACTTC.

About this clonotype: This may come from a read error, since a much larger clone is one base off. The CDR3 does not end in the conserved phenylalanine or tryptophan, so this is likely a read error. The CDR3 loop reads CAISDRGPNTEAFL. The CDR3 nucleotides are TGTGCCATCAGTGACAGGGGGCCGAACACTGAAGCTTTCTTG. V usage is TRBV10-3 and J usage is TRBJ1-1, with TRBD1 matching 8 bases. Germline loops: CDR1 ENHRY, CDR2 SYGVKD. Trimming took 3 bases from V and 1 from J; bases not matched to a gene: 1. The CDR3 runs 14 residues.

This clonotype was seen repeatedly, ten times or more. V and J are TRBV6-2 or TRBV6-3 and TRBJ2-2; D ambiguous. The CDR3 covers 16 residues. Trimming took 4 bases from V and 4 from J, leaving 16 bases between them. Germline CDR1 reads MNHEY; CDR2 reads SVGEGT. The CDR3 reads CASSWSLAWGTGELFF. The DNA for the CDR3 is TGTGCCAGCAGTTGGTCGCTGGCTTGGGGCACCGGGGAGCTGTTTTTT.

Of note for this clonotype: This clone may be a read error of a much larger clone one base away. Here the CDR3 DNA reads TGTGCCACCAGTGAACTAGCGGAAGGCTCCTACAATGAGCAGTTCTTC. The encoded protein is CATSELAEGSYNEQFF. The rearrangement links TRBV24-1 to TRBJ2-1; 8 nucleotides agree with TRBD2. The V segment lost 4 bases and the J segment 0 bases; nucleotides outside the gene matches: 4. The CDR3 extends over 16 amino acids. Germline V lookup: CDR1 KGHDR, CDR2 SFDVKD.

The chain has TRBV18 and TRBJ2-4; 7 bases match TRBD1. Germline CDR1 and CDR2: KGHSH and LQKENI. The trim removed 2 bases at V and 0 bases at J, leaving 7 bases unmatched. The CDR3 is made up of 17 amino acids. For the CDR3, the DNA is TGTGCCAGCTCACCAGTCAGGGACAGCCTAGCCAAAAACATTCAGTACTTC. Its translation: CASSPVRDSLAKNIQYF.